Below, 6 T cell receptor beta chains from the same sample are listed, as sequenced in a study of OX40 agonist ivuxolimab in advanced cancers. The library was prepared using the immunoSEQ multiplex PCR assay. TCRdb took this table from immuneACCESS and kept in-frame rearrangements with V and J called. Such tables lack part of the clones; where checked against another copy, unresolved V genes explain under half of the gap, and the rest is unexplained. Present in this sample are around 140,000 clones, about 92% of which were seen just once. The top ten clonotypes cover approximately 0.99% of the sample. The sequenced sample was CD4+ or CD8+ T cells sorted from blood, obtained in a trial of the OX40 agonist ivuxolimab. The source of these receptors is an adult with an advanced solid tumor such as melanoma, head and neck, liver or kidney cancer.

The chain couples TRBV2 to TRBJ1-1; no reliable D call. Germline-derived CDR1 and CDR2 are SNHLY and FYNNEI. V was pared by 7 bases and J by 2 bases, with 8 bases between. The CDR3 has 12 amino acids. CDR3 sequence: CASKLGNTEAFF. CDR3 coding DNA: TGTGCCAGCAAGCTAGGAAACACTGAAGCTTTCTTT.

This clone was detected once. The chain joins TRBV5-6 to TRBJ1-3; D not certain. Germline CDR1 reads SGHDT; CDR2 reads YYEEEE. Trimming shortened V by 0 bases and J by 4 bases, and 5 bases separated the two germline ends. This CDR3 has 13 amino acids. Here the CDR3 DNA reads TGTGCCAGCAGCTTGGGACTGGGAAACACCATATATTTT. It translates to CASSLGLGNTIYF.

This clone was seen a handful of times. The CDR3 DNA reads TGTGCCATCATCGGGAGCTCCTACGAGCAGTACTTC. Its translation: CAIIGSSYEQYF. The chain links TRBV10-3 to TRBJ2-7; D perhaps matches TRBD2 (6 bases). This CDR3 comprises 12 residues. Trimming stripped 7 bases from V and 0 bases from J, with 7 bases between. Germline-derived CDR1 and CDR2 are ENHRY and SYGVKD.

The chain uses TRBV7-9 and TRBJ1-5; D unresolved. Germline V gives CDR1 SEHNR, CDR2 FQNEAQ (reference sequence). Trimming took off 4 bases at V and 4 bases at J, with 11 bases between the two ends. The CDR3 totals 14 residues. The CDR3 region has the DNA TGTGCCAGCAGCTCGGGCCGGAAGAATCAGCCCCAGCATTTT. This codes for CASSSGRKNQPQHF.

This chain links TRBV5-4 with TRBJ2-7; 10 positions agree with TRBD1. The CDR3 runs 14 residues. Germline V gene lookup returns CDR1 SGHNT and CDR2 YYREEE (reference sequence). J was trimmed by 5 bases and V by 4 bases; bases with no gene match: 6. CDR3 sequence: CASSPDRGRHEQYF. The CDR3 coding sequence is TGTGCCAGCAGCCCCGACAGGGGGCGGCACGAGCAGTACTTC.

DNA for the CDR3: TGTGCCAGCAGCTTGGAACGGGGAATCACTGAAGCTTTCTTT. It specifies CASSLERGITEAFF. V usage is TRBV5-6 and J usage is TRBJ1-1; D remains ambiguous. Trimming took off 0 bases at V and 4 bases at J, with 10 bases between the two ends. CDR1 and CDR2 from the germline V gene are SGHDT and YYEEEE. CDR3 length equals 14 residues.